A selection of T cell receptor beta chains follows, all from one sample in a study of blood T cell repertoires in COVID-19. Profiling relied on immunoSEQ multiplex PCR, and the TCRdb table lists in-frame clones only, not all of them. The sample contains about 190,000 clones, around 79% of which appear only once. The sequenced material came from peripheral blood. The receptors derive from a woman aged 50 to 60 with acute or convalescent COVID-19. Both conserved end residues are part of each CDR3. A D gene is named only where the DNA matches it firmly. The size of a clone is reported for some rows only, either as once, few or many, or as a class for expanded clones.

d_gene | j_gene | v_gene | abundance | CDR3nt | CDR3aa
TRBD2 | TRBJ2-7 | TRBV4-1 | NA | TGCGCCAGCAGCCACGAAACTAGCGGGAACGAGCAGTACTTC | CASSHETSGNEQYF
TRBD1 | TRBJ1-5 | TRBV19 | NA | TGTGCCAGTAGTATTGGGACAGGGTTGCACCAGCCCCAGCATTTT | CASSIGTGLHQPQHF
NA | TRBJ2-1 | TRBV28 | NA | TGTGCCAGCACCCCCCCGTTGGAGGGGAGCCGGTACAATGAGCAGTTCTTC | CASTPPLEGSRYNEQFF
NA | TRBJ2-1 | TRBV24-1 | NA | TGTGCCACCAGTGAGGAGTTCAATGAGCAGTTCTTC | CATSEEFNEQFF
TRBD2 | TRBJ2-3 | TRBV13 | NA | TGTGCCAGCAGCACATCGGGAGGGCTCACAGATACGCAGTATTTT | CASSTSGGLTDTQYF
NA | TRBJ2-7 | TRBV12-3/TRBV12-4 | few | TGTGCCAGCAGGTCGACAGGTTCCTACGAGCAGTACTTC | CASRSTGSYEQYF
NA | TRBJ2-1 | TRBV6-6 | NA | TGTGCCAGCAGTTTCAGGGTCGAACCCTACAATGAGCAGTTCTTC | CASSFRVEPYNEQFF
TRBD1 | TRBJ2-1 | TRBV2 | NA | TGTGCCAGCGTGGGGGGCGCTCCGGGACAGGTGTACAATGAGCAGTTCTTC | CASVGGAPGQVYNEQFF
TRBD1 | TRBJ2-2 | TRBV7-2 | once | TGTGCCAGCAGCTTAGACGGGACAGGGTCAGCCGGGGAGCTGTTTTTT | CASSLDGTGSAGELFF
TRBD1 | TRBJ1-5 | TRBV10-3 | NA | TGTGCCATCAACCGGGACAGGGTTGAGCCCCAGCATTTT | CAINRDRVEPQHF
TRBD2 | TRBJ2-1 | TRBV19 | NA | TGTGCCAGTAGTATGTCAAGGACTAGCGGGGACCCCCGCAATGAGCAGTTCTTC | CASSMSRTSGDPRNEQFF
NA | TRBJ2-3 | TRBV5-1 | few | TGCGCCAGCAGCTTAGAGTTAAAATCCACAGATACGCAGTATTTT | CASSLELKSTDTQYF
NA | TRBJ1-2 | TRBV2 | NA | TGTGCCAGCAGGCCGACTGGCCCTGAGGGCTACACCTTC | CASRPTGPEGYTF
NA | TRBJ1-2 | TRBV19 | NA | TGTGCCAGTAGTATCCCCACGGAGCCCGCCTATGGCTACACCTTC | CASSIPTEPAYGYTF
NA | TRBJ1-6 | TRBV2 | NA | TGTGCCAGCAAGCCGTTAGGACAAAATAATTCACCCCTCCACTTT | CASKPLGQNNSPLHF
TRBD1 | TRBJ2-7 | TRBV11-2 | NA | TGTGCCAGCAGCCCTTGGACAGGGGGCTACTACGAGCAGTACTTC | CASSPWTGGYYEQYF
TRBD2 | TRBJ2-1 | TRBV5-1 | NA | TGCGCCAGCAGCTTGGAGGCGGGAGTCAATGAGCAGTTCTTC | CASSLEAGVNEQFF
NA | TRBJ2-7 | TRBV11-2 | NA | TGTGCCAGCAGCCAGGGGTTGGCGGGGGCTTACGAGCAGTACTTC | CASSQGLAGAYEQYF
NA | TRBJ2-1 | TRBV11-2 | NA | TGTGCCAGCAGCTTATCGGGGAATGAGCAGTTCTTC | CASSLSGNEQFF
NA | TRBJ2-1 | TRBV7-2 | NA | TGTGCCAGCAGCTTAGTGGGCCTTCCCGAGCAGTTCTTC | CASSLVGLPEQFF
NA | TRBJ1-4 | TRBV5-1 | medium-sized | TGCGCCAGCAGCTCCACGGACAGAATTAATGAAAAACTGTTTTTT | CASSSTDRINEKLFF
TRBD2 | TRBJ2-1 | TRBV18 | NA | TGTGCCAGCTCACCGGGACTAGCCTCTGAGCAGTTCTTC | CASSPGLASEQFF
TRBD2 | TRBJ2-2 | TRBV7-7 | NA | TGTGCCAGCAGTTCCGGTAGCGGGACTAACACCGGGGAGCTGTTTTTT | CASSSGSGTNTGELFF
TRBD1 | TRBJ2-1 | TRBV6-5 | NA | TGTGCCAGCAGTAAGACAGGGTCCTACAATGAGCAGTTCTTC | CASSKTGSYNEQFF
NA | TRBJ1-4 | TRBV9 | NA | TGTGCCAGCAGCGCCGATCAGGAAAAACTGTTTTTT | CASSADQEKLFF
TRBD1 | TRBJ1-1 | TRBV28 | NA | TGTGCCAGCAGTTCCGACAGGGGGCCGCGGATGAACACTGAAGCTTTCTTT | CASSSDRGPRMNTEAFF
NA | TRBJ1-1 | TRBV28 | NA | TGTGCCAGCAGCTCCTCCGGCACTGAAGCTTTCTTT | CASSSSGTEAFF
TRBD1 | TRBJ2-7 | TRBV3-1/TRBV3-2 | NA | TGTGCCAGCAGCCGACAGGGGCCCTACGAGCAGTACTTC | CASSRQGPYEQYF
NA | TRBJ2-7 | TRBV28 | NA | TGTGCCAGCAGTCCTGGAGGACTCAGCTCCTACGAGCAGTACTTC | CASSPGGLSSYEQYF
TRBD2 | TRBJ2-5 | TRBV24-1 | once | TGTGCCACCAGTGACCGGGGGGGGGACTTCCCCAAGACCCAGTACTTC | CATSDRGGDFPKTQYF
NA | TRBJ2-3 | TRBV5-5 | NA | TGTGCCAGCAGCCCCGAGTGGGGCCGCACAGATACGCAGTATTTT | CASSPEWGRTDTQYF